This T cell receptor (beta chain) derives from a study of control samples from healthy donors and cancer patients. V lost 0 bases, J lost 0 bases, and 8 bases lay in between. Per the germline V gene, CDR1 is MGHRA and CDR2 is YSYEKL. This CDR3 contains 16 residues. This clone was seen just once. The assay was immunoSEQ multiplex PCR, and TCRdb's table has in-frame clones only and misses some. There are about 80,000 clones in the sample; around nine tenths occur only once, and less than 6% lies in the top ten. Sample: blood. The rearrangement joins TRBV4-1 to TRBJ1-4; D unresolved. The receptor was isolated from a man aged 45-65 years in good health. CDR3: CASSQDGTSTNEKLFF. CDR3 in DNA: TGCGCCAGCAGCCAAGATGGAACATCAACTAATGAAAAACTGTTTTTT.